This is a list of T cell receptor beta chains from one sample in a study of T-cell memory formation after mild COVID-19. TCRdb ran MiXCR on the 5' RACE reads and lists one entry per CDR3 protein. The data contain approximately 290,000 distinct CDR3 sequences, roughly 15% of them singletons. The sequenced sample consisted of PBMCs or a T cell subset sorted from them (not recorded which). All receptors derive from a man aged 18 to 30 who had mild COVID-19 (a few samples of this study predate the infection). Cell type and time point are not known. CDR3s include the opening cysteine and the closing phenylalanine or tryptophan. A D gene is named only where the DNA matches it firmly. Clone size is stated in some rows and not others, as once, few, many or a class when expanded.

.	TRBJ2-7	.	TRBV4-3	TGCGCCAGCAGCCAGACCTCAAGCGGAGCCTCCTACGAGCAGTACTTC	CASSQTSSGASYEQYF
.	TRBJ1-1	few	TRBV4-3	TGCGCCAGCAGCCAAGATATTACCATGGAGGGTCGGAACACTGAAGCTTTCTTT	CASSQDITMEGRNTEAFF
TRBD2	TRBJ2-2	few	TRBV11-2	TGTGCCAGCAGCTTAAGACTAGCGGCCACCGGGGAGCTGTTTTTT	CASSLRLAATGELFF
.	TRBJ1-2	.	TRBV15	TGTGCCACCAGCAGAGATCGGATACCTGGCTACACCTTC	CATSRDRIPGYTF
TRBD2	TRBJ2-5	few	TRBV13	TGTGCCAGCAGCTTATTTTATCCGGGACTAGCGGAGCAAGAGACCCAGTACTTC	CASSLFYPGLAEQETQYF
.	TRBJ2-1	many	TRBV5-1	TGCGCCAGCAGCTTGTACGGGGGGCCCCACAATGAGCAGTTCTTC	CASSLYGGPHNEQFF
TRBD2	TRBJ2-1	few	TRBV7-3	TGTGCCAGCACCCCCGCCCCAGCGGGGAAGAATGAGCAGTTCTTC	CASTPAPAGKNEQFF
.	TRBJ2-1	few	TRBV20-1	TGCAGTGTGGAGGACCCGGCTTCGGGTCACAATGAGCAGTTCTTC	CSVEDPASGHNEQFF
TRBD1	TRBJ1-5	few	TRBV5-5	TGTGCCAGCAGCCCAGGGACAGCGCCCCTGCCCCAGCATTTT	CASSPGTAPLPQHF
TRBD2	TRBJ2-2	few	TRBV12-3/TRBV12-4	TGTGCCAGCAGTTTATCGCGGGGGTTCGGCGGGGAGCTGTTTTTT	CASSLSRGFGGELFF
.	TRBJ2-7	few	TRBV11-3	TGTGCCAGCAGCGGACCCCTTACGGGACAAAGAGTCAACGAGCAGTACTTC	CASSGPLTGQRVNEQYF
.	TRBJ2-7	.	TRBV6-5	TGTGCCAGCAGCCAGAATGCCGGGGTCATCACCTACGAGCAGTACTTC	CASSQNAGVITYEQYF
.	TRBJ1-2	.	TRBV6-2/TRBV6-3	TGTGCCAGCAGTTACTCGGGGCCGATCTATGGCTACACCTTC	CASSYSGPIYGYTF
.	TRBJ2-1	few	TRBV20-1	TGCAGTGCTAGATGGGGGAGCTACAATGAGCAGTTCTTC	CSARWGSYNEQFF
.	TRBJ1-2	.	TRBV5-6	TGTGCCAGCAGCCGAACACTGACAGAGTCCTATGGCTACACCTTC	CASSRTLTESYGYTF
.	TRBJ2-3	few	TRBV5-1	TGCGCCAGCAGCCGAACGTCGAGAACAGATACGCAGTATTTT	CASSRTSRTDTQYF
.	TRBJ1-1	.	TRBV7-6	TGTGCCAGCAGCTTATCGGGGACGACTGAAGCTTTCTTT	CASSLSGTTEAFF
.	TRBJ1-5	.	TRBV20-1	TGCAGTGCAAGTCAGGGTTTATCCGGCCGCGGCAATCAGCCCCAGCATTTT	CSASQGLSGRGNQPQHF
.	TRBJ2-2	.	TRBV5-1	TGCGCCAGCAGCTTGTCGGAGGGACGAGGGTATCGAGGCACCGGGGAGCTGTTTTTT	CASSLSEGRGYRGTGELFF
TRBD1	TRBJ1-1	few	TRBV9	TGTGCCAGCAGCGTAGGCACAGGGGGCGACGCTTTCTTT	CASSVGTGGDAFF